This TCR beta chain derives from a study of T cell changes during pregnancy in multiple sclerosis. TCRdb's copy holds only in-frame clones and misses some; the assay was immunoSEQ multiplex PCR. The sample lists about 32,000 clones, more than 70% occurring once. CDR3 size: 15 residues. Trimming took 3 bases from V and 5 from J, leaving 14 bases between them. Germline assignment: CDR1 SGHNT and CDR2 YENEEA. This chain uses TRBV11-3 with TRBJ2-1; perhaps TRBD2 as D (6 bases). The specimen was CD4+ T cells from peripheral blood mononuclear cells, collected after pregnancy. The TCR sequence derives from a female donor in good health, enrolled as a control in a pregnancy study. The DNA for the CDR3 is TGTGCCAGCAGCTTTGGTCTGGCGGGGAACAATGAGCAGTTCTTC. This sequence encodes CASSFGLAGNNEQFF.